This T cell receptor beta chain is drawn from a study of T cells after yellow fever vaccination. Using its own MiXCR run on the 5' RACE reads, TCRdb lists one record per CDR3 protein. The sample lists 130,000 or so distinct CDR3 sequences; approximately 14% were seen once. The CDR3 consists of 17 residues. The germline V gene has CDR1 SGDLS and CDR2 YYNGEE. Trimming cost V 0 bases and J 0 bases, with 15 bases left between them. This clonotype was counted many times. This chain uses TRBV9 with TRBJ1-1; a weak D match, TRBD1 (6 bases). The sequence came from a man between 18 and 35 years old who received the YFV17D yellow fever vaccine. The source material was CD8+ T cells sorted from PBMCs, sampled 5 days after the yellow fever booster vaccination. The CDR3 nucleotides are TGTGCCAGCAGCGTAGCCCCTTGGGGGGCCATGAACACTGAAGCTTTCTTT. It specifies CASSVAPWGAMNTEAFF.